This TCR beta chain was obtained from a study of blood T cell repertoires in COVID-19 (dated by TCRdb to the early 2020s). At the level of the whole study: Collaborator samples came from the United States, Italy and Spain and covered acute and convalescent phases of COVID-19. Sample metadata almost always included a de-identified subject ID, COVID-19 status, age in years and sex. Where available, HLA class I and class II types were taken from metadata supplied by the sample provider and were not determined by assay-based typing. Samples came from the ongoing ImmuneRACE study (first 160 participants) plus 1,254 subjects from 6 global collaborators. The material from the prospective study consisted of cDNA or gDNA derived from T cells, B-cell-depleted T cells, or PBMCs. The repertoires were made available in a free public database intended to serve as a resource for research on the immune response to SARS-CoV-2. The dataset comprised deeply sampled blood TCRbeta repertoires from subjects exposed to, actively infected with, or recovered from COVID-19.

Spanning cysteine to phenylalanine, the CDR3 consists of 16 amino acids. Only CDR3 DNA is held: 48 bases, read in frame from base 1. V is reduced by 3 bases and J by 1 base, leaving a spacing of 14 bases between them. The germline V gene gives CDR1 as ENHRY and CDR2 as SYGVKD. The immunoSEQ Assay, a bias-controlled multiplex PCR, was used to amplify TCRbeta CDR3 regions from genomic DNA. On the authors' methods: The number of nucleated cells in each sample was estimated by amplification of reference gene primers within the assay. To quantify the absolute abundance of each unique TCRbeta CDR3 rearrangement, sequence reads were collapsed and filtered. Productive Simpson clonality was computed per sample as the square root of Simpson's diversity index over productive rearrangements. The clones in this table, taken by TCRdb from immuneACCESS, are in-frame only. Not every clone is retained; where verified, under half of the shortfall comes from an unresolved V gene, and the cause of the rest is unknown. V and J calls and clone size are as listed in that table; D and trimming were resolved from the DNA. This sample comprises about 190,000 clones, 80% to 85% of them detected only once. The ten top clones hold approximately 6.5% of the sample.

On the study overall, not on this receptor specifically: The amount of clinical and demographic metadata varied by source and participant and was provided uncurated.

A word on this clone: There is no known antigen for this receptor. Base quality data are lacking; no much larger clone is found one base away.

The collaborating institutions used their own protocols to collect whole blood in K2EDTA tubes. For TCRbeta analysis, collaborator samples were shipped as frozen whole blood, as isolated PBMCs, or as DNA extracted from either sample type. The specimen sequenced was peripheral blood. The clonotype originates from a woman aged 40 to 50 with acute or convalescent COVID-19. The chain is made from TRBV10-3 and TRBJ2-3; possibly the D gene is TRBD2, per 5 matching bases. CDR3 reads: CAISDGGSVRTDTQYF. The DNA sequence follows: TGTGCCATCAGTGATGGTGGTAGCGTACGCACAGATACGCAGTATTTT.